Given below is one T cell receptor beta chain in context. The data originate from a study of control samples from healthy donors and cancer patients. This table comes from immunoSEQ multiplex PCR, and its TCRdb copy is limited to in-frame clones, with some not included. Here the sample spans a few hundred thousand clones, around 90% being singletons. The specimen sequenced was PBMCs. This TCR derives from a middle-aged man with head and neck cancer.

Here the CDR3 DNA reads TGTGCCAGCAGCGCCCGTTTGTGGCAGAACACCGGGGAGCTGTTTTTT. Translation: CASSARLWQNTGELFF. V and J are TRBV9 and TRBJ2-2; D remains unclear. The germline V and J ends were trimmed by 3 bases and 1 base, with 13 bases remaining between them. CDR1 SGDLS and CDR2 YYNGEE come from the germline V gene. CDR3 length: 16 residues.